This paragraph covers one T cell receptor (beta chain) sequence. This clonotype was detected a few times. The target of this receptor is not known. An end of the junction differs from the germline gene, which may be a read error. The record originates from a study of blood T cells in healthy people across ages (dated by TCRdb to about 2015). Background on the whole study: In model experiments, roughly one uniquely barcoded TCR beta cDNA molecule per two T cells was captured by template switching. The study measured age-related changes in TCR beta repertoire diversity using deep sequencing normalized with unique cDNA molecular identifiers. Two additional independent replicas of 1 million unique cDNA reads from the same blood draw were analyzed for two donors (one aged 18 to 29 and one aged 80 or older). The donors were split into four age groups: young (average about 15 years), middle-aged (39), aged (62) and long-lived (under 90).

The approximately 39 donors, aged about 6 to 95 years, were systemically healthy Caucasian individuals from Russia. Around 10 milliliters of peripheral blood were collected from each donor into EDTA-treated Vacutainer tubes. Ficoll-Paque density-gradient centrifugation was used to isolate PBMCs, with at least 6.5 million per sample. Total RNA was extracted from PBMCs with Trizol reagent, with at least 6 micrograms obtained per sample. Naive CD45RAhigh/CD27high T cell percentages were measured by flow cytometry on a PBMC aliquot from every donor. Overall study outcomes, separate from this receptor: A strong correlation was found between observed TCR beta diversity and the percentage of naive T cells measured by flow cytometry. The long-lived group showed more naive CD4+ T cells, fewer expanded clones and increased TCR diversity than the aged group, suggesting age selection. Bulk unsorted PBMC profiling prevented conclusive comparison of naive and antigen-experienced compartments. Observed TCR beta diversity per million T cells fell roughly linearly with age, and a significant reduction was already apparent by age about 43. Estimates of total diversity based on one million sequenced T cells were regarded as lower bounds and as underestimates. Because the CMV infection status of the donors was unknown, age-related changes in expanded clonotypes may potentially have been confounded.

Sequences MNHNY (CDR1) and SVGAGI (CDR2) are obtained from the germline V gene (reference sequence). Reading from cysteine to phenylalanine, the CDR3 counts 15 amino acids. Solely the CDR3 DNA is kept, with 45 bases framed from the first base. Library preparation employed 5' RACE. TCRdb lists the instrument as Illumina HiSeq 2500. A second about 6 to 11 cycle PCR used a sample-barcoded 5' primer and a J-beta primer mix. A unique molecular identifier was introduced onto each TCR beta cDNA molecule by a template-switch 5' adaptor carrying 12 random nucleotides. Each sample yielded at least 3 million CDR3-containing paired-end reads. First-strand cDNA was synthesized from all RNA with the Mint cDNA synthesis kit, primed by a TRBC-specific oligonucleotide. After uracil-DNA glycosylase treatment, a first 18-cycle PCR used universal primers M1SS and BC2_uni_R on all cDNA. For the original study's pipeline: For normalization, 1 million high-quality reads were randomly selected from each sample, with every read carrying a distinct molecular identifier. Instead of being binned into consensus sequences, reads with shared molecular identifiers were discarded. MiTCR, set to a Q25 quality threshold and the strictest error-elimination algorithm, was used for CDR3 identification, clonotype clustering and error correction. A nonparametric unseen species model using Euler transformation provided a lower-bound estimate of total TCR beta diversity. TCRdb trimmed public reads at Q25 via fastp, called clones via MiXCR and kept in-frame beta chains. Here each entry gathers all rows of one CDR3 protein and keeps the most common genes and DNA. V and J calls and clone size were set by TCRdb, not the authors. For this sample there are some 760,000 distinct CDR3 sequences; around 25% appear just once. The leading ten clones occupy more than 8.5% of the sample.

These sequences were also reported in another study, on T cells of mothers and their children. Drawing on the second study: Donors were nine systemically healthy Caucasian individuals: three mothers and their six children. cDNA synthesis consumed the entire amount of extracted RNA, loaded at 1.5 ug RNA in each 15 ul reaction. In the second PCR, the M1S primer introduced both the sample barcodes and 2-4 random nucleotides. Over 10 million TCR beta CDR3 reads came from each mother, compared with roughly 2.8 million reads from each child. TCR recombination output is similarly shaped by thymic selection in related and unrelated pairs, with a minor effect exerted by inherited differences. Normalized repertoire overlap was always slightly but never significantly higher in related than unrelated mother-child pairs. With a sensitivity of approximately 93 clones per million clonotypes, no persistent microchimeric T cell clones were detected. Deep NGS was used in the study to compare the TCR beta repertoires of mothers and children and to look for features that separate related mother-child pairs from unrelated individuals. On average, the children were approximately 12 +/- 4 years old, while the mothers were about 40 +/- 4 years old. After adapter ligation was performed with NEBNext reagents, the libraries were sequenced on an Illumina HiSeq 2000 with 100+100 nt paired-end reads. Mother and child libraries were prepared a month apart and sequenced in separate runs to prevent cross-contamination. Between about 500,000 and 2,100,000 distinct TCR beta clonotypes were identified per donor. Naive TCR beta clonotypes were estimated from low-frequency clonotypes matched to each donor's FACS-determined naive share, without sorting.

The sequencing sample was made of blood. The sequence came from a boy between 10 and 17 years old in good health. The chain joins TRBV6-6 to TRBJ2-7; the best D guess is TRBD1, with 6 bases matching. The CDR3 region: CACSYEPGAHYEQYF. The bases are TGTGCCTGCAGTTACGAACCAGGGGCCCACTACGAGCAGTACTTC.